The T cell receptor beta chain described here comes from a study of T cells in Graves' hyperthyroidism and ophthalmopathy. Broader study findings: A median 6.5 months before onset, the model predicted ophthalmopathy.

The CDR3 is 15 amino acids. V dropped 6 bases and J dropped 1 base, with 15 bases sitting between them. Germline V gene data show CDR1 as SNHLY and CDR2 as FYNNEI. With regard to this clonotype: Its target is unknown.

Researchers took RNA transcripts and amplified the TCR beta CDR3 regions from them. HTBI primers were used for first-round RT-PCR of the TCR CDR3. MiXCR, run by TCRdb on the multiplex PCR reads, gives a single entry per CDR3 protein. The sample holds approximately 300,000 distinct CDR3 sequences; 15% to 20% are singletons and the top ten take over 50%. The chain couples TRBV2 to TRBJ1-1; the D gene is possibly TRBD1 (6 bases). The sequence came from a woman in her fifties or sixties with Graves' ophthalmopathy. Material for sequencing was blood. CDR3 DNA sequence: TGTGCCAGCAGACCTCGGGGGCAGGCGAACACTGAAGCTTTCTTT. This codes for CASRPRGQANTEAFF.